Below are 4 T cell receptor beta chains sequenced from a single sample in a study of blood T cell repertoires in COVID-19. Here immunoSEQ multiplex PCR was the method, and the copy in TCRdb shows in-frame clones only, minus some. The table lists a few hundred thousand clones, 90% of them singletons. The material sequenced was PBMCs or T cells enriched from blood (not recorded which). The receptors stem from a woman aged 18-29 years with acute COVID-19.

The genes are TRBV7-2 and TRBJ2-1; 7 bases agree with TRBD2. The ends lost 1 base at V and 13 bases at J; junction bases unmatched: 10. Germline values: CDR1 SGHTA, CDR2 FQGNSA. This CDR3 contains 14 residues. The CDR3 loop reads CASSLVGGSAGQFF. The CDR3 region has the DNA TGTGCCAGCAGCTTAGTGGGCGGGAGCGCTGGACAGTTCTTC.

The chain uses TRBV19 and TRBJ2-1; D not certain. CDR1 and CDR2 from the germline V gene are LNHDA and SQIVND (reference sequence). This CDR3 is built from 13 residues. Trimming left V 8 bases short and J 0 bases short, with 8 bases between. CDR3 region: CASHESSYNEQFF. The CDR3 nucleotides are TGTGCCAGTCATGAGAGCTCCTACAATGAGCAGTTCTTC. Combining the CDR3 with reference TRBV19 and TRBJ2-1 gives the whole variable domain DGGITQSPKYLFRKEGQNVTLSCEQNLNHDAMYWYRQDPGQGLRLIYYSQIVNDFQKGDIAEGYSVSREKKESFPLTVTSAQKNPTAFYLCASHESSYNEQFFGPGTRLTVL.

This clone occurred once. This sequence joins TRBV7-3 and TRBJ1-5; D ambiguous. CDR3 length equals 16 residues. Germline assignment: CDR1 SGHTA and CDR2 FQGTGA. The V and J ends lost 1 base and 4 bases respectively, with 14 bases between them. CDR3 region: CASSLKTNRANQPQHF. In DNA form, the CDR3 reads TGTGCCAGCAGCTTAAAGACGAACAGAGCAAATCAGCCCCAGCATTTT.

CDR3 region: CASSLEGPNPYNEQFF. The CDR3 DNA reads TGTGCCAGCAGCCTGGAGGGACCGAATCCCTACAATGAGCAGTTCTTC. The chain uses TRBV7-6 and TRBJ2-1, with D possibly TRBD2 on 6 matching bases. CDR3 size: 16 residues. The V and J ends lost 5 bases and 2 bases respectively, with 16 bases between them. Looked up from germline, CDR1 is SGHVS and CDR2 is FNYEAQ.